This T cell receptor (beta chain) was identified during a study of blood T cell repertoires in COVID-19. Looking at the study overall: Spain, Italy and the United States supplied samples that represented acute and convalescent COVID-19.

Here immunoSEQ multiplex PCR was the method, and the copy in TCRdb shows in-frame clones only, minus some. Of around 250,000 clones listed, more than 85% are singletons. CDR1 MNHNS and CDR2 SASEGT come from the germline V gene. V lost 2 bases and J lost 4, with 21 bases in between. This CDR3 spans 17 amino acids. The sample holds one count of this clone. The specimen was PBMCs or T cells enriched from blood (not recorded which). The sequence was obtained from a man aged 40-49 years who had been exposed to COVID-19. The chain recombines TRBV6-1 with TRBJ2-7; a possible D gene is TRBD2 (5 bases). Here the CDR3 reads CASSERFFGEIGYEQYF. CDR3 nucleotide sequence: TGTGCCAGCAGTGAAAGATTTTTTGGGGAGATCGGGTACGAGCAGTACTTC.